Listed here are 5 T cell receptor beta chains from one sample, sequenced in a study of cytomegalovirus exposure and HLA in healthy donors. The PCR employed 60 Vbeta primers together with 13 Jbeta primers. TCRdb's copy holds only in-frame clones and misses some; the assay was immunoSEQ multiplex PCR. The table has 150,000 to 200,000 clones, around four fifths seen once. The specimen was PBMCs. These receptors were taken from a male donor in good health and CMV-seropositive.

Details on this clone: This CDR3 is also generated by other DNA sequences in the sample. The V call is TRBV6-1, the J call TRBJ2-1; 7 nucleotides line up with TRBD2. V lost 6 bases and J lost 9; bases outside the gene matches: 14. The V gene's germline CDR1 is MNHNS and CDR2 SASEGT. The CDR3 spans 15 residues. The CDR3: CASSGAMGGAGEQFF. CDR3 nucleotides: TGTGCCAGCAGCGGCGCCATGGGAGGGGCGGGTGAGCAGTTCTTC.

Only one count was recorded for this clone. The CDR3 region is CAISEGQGQTDTQYF. The CDR3 DNA reads as TGTGCCATCAGTGAAGGACAAGGACAGACAGATACGCAGTATTTT. The chain links TRBV10-3 to TRBJ2-3, with a weak D call TRBD1 (6 bases). Per the germline V gene, CDR1 is ENHRY and CDR2 is SYGVKD. V was trimmed by 3 bases and J by 3 bases, leaving 13 bases between them. There are 15 residues in the CDR3.

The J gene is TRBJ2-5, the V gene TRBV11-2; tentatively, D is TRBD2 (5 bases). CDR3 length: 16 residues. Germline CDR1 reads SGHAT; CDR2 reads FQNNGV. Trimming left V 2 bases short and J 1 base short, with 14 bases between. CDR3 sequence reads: CASSLLPSGIQETQYF. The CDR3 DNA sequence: TGTGCCAGCAGCTTACTACCCTCCGGGATCCAAGAGACCCAGTACTTC.

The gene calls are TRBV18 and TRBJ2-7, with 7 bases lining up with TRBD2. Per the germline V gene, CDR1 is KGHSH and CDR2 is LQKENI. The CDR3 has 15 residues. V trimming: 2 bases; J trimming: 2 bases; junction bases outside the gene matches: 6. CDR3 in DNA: TGTGCCAGCTCACCAAGTAACGGGGGGACCTACGAGCAGTACTTC. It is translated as CASSPSNGGTYEQYF.

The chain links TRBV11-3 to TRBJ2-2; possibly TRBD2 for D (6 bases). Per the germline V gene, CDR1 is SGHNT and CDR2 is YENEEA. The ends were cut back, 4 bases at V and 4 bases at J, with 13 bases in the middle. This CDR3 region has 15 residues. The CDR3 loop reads CASSSGLQSTGELFF. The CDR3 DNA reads TGTGCCAGCAGCTCGGGACTCCAAAGCACCGGGGAGCTGTTTTTT.